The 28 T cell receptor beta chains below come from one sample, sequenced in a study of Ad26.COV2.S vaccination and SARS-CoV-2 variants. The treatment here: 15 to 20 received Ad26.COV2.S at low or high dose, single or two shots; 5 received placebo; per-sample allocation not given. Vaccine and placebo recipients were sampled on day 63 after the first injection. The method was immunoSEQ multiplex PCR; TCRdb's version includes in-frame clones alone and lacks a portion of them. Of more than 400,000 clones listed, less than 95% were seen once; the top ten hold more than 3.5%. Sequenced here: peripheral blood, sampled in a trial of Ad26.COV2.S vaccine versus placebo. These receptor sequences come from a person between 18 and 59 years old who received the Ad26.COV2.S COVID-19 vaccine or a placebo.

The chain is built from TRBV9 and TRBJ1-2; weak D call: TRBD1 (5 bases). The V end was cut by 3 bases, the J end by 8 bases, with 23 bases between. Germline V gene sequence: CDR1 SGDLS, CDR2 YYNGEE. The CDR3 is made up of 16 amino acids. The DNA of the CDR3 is TGTGCCAGCAGCGCGACCGGGACGCGACCGATGCGGGGCTACACCTTC. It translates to CASSATGTRPMRGYTF.

The CDR3 loop reads CATNDQPQHF. The CDR3 nucleotides are TGTGCCACCAATGACCAGCCCCAGCATTTT. The V call is TRBV28, the J call TRBJ1-5; D call uncertain. The germline gives CDR1 MDHEN, CDR2 SYDVKM. CDR3 length: 10 residues. Between the trimmed V and J ends, which lost 10 bases and 7 bases, there was a span of 8 bases.

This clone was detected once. Here the CDR3 reads CSVALRLAGGTGELFF. The CDR3 region has the DNA TGCAGCGTTGCCCTAAGACTAGCGGGAGGCACCGGGGAGCTGTTTTTT. The J gene is TRBJ2-2, the V gene TRBV29-1; 13 nucleotides align to TRBD2. Germline V gene sequence: CDR1 SQVTM, CDR2 ANQGSEA. The J segment lost 4 bases and the V segment lost 4 bases, leaving 6 bases of the junction unmatched. The CDR3 is made up of 16 amino acids.

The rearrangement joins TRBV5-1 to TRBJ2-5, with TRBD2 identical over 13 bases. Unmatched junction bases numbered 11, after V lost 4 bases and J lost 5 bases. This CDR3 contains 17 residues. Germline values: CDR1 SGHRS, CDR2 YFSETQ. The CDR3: CASSPATSGRRGETQYF. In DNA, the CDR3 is TGCGCCAGCAGCCCCGCGACTAGCGGGAGGAGGGGGGAGACCCAGTACTTC.

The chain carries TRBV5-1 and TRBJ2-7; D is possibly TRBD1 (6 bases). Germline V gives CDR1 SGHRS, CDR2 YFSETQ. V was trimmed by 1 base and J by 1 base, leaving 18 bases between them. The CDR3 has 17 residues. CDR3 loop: CASSLTPDRRGSYEQYF. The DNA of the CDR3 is TGCGCCAGCAGCTTGACCCCCGACAGGAGAGGATCCTACGAGCAGTACTTC.

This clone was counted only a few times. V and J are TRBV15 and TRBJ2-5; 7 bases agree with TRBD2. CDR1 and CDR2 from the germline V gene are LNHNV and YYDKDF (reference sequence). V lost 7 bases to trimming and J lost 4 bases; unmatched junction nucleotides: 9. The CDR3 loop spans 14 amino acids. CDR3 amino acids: CATTPAGQGETQYF. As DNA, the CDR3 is TGTGCCACCACCCCAGCGGGGCAGGGAGAGACCCAGTACTTC.

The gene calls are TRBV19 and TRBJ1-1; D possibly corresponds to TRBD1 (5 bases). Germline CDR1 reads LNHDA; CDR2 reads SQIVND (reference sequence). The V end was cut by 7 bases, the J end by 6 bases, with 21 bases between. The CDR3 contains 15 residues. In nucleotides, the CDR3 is TGTGCCAGTAAGCCGGGACCTCCGATAAGGTCTGAAGCTTTCTTT. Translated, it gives CASKPGPPIRSEAFF.

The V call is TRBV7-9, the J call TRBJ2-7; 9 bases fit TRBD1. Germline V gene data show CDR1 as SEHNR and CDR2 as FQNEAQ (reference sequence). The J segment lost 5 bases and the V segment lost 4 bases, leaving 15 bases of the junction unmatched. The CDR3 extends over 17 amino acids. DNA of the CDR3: TGTGCCAGCAGCTCCCAAACAGGGGGCAGCCCGGTCGACGAGCAGTACTTC. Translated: CASSSQTGGSPVDEQYF.

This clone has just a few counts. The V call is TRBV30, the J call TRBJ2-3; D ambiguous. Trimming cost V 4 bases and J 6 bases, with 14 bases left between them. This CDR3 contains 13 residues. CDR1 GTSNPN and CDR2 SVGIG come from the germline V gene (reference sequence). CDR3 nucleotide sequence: TGTGCCTGGACCAGACGCCGGGCGGATACGCAGTATTTT. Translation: CAWTRRRADTQYF.

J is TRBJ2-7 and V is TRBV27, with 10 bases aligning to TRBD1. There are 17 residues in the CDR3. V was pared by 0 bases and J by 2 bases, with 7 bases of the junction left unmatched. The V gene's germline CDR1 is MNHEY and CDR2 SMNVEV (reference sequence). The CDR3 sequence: CASSLSGDRGRTYEQYF. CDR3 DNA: TGTGCCAGCAGTTTATCGGGGGACAGGGGTAGGACCTACGAGCAGTACTTC.

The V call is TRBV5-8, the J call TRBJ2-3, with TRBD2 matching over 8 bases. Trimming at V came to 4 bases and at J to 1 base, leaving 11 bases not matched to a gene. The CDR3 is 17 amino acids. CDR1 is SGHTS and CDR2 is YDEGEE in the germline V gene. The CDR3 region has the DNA TGTGCCAGCAGCCCCCGGGAGGGCCGGGATGGCACAGATACGCAGTATTTT. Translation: CASSPREGRDGTDTQYF.

CDR3 region: CASRKTGDSSYEQYF. The CDR3, as DNA: TGTGCCAGCAGAAAGACAGGCGATTCCTCCTACGAGCAGTACTTC. The chain uses TRBV4-2 and TRBJ2-7, with D maybe TRBD1 (6 bases). CDR3 length: 15 amino acids. The V and J ends lost 6 bases and 0 bases respectively, with 15 bases between them. Germline V CDR1 and CDR2: LGHNA, YNFKEQ.

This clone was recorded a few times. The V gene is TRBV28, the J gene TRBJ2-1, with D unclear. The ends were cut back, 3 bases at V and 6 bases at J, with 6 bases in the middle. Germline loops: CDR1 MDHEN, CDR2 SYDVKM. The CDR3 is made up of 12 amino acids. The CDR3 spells CASSLEFNEQFF. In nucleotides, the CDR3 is TGTGCCAGCAGTTTGGAGTTCAATGAGCAGTTCTTC.

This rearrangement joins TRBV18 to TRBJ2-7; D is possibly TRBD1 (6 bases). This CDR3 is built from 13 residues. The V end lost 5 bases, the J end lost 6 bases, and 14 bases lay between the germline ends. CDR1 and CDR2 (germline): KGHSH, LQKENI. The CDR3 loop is CASSWDTAFEQYF. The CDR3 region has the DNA TGTGCCAGCTCATGGGACACGGCGTTCGAGCAGTACTTC.

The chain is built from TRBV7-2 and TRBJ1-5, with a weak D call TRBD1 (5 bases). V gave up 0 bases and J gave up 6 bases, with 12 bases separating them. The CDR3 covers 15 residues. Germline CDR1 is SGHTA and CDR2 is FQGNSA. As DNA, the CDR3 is TGTGCCAGCAGCTTAGCTCCAGGGTTTAGTCAGCCCCAGCATTTT. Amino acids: CASSLAPGFSQPQHF. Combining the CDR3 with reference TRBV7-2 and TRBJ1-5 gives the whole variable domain GAGVSQSPSNKVTEKGKDVELRCDPISGHTALYWYRQSLGQGLEFLIYFQGNSAPDKSGLPSDRFSAERTGGSVSTLTIQRTQQEDSAVYLCASSLAPGFSQPQHFGDGTRLSIL.

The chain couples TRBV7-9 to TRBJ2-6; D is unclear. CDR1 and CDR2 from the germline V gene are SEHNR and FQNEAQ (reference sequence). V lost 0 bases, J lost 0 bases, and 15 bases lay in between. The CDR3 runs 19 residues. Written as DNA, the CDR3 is TGTGCCAGCAGCTTAGCGGGTCTACGAGATAACTCTGGGGCCAACGTCCTGACTTTC. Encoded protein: CASSLAGLRDNSGANVLTF.

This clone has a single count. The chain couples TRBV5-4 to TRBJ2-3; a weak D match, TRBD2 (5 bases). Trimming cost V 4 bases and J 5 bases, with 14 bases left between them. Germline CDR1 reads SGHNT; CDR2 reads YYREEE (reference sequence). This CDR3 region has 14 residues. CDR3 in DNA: TGTGCCAGCAGCCGGGTTGGCGGAGGAGATACGCAGTATTTT. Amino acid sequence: CASSRVGGGDTQYF.

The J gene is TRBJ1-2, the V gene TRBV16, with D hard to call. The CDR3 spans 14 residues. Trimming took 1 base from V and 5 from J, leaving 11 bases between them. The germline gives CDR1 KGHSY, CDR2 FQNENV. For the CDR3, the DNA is TGTGCCAGCAGCCAATTATCCGGATCATATGGCTACACCTTC. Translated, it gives CASSQLSGSYGYTF.

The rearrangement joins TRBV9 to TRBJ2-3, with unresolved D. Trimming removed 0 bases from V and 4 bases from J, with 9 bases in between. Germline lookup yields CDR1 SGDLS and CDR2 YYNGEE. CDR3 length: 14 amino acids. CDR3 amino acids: CASSVARFADTQYF. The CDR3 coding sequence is TGTGCCAGCAGCGTAGCCCGGTTTGCAGATACGCAGTATTTT.

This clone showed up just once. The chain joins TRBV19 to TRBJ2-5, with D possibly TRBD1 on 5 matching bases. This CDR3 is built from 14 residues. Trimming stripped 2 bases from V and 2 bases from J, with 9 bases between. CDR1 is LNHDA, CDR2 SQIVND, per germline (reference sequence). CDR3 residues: CASSINDRQETQYF. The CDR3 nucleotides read TGTGCCAGTAGTATAAATGACAGACAAGAGACCCAGTACTTC.

This chain's CDR3 is CASSGTSGRYEQYF. CDR3 coding DNA: TGTGCCAGCAGTGGAACTAGCGGGAGGTACGAGCAGTACTTC. The genes are TRBV25-1 and TRBJ2-7; 12 bases line up with TRBD2. V shed 4 bases and J 4 bases; nucleotides not matched to a gene: 2. The CDR3 extends over 14 amino acids. Germline lookup yields CDR1 MGHDK and CDR2 SYGVNS.

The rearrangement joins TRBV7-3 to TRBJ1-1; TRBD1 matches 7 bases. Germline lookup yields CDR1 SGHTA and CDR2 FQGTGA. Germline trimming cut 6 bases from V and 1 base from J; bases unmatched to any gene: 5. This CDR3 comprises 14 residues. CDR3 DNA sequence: TGTGCCAGCAGTGACAGGGTTGGGAACACTGAAGCTTTCTTT. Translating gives CASSDRVGNTEAFF.

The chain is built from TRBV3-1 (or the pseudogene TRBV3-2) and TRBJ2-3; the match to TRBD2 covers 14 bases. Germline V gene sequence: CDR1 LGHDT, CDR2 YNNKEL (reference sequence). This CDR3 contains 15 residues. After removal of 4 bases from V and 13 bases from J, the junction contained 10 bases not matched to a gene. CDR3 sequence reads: CASSPGLAGGPQKYF. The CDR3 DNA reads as TGTGCCAGCAGCCCCGGACTAGCGGGAGGCCCGCAGAAGTATTTT.

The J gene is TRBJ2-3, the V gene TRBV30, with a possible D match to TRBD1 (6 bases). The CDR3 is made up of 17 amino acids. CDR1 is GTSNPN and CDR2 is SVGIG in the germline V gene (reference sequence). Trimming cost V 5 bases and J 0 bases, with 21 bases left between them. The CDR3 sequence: CAWDHSRTARSTDTQYF. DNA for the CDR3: TGTGCCTGGGATCACTCGCGGACAGCACGAAGCACAGATACGCAGTATTTT.

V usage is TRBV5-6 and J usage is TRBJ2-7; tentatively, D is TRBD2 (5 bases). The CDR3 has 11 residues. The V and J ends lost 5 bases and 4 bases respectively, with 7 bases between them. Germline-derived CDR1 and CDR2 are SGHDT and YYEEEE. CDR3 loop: CASSRDYEQYF. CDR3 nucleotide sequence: TGTGCCAGCAGTCGGGATTACGAGCAGTACTTC.

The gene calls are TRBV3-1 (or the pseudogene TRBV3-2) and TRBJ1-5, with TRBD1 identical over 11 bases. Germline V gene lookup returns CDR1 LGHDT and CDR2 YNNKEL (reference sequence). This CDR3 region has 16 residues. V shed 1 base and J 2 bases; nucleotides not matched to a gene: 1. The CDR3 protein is CASSQGGQGGNQPQHF. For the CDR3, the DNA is TGTGCCAGCAGCCAAGGGGGACAGGGGGGCAATCAGCCCCAGCATTTT.

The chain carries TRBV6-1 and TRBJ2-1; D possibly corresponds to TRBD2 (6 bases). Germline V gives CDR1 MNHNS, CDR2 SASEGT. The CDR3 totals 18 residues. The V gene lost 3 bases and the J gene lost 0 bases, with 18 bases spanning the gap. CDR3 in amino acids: CASSDRLGELSSYNEQFF. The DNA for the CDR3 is TGTGCCAGCAGTGACAGACTAGGCGAGTTATCCTCCTACAATGAGCAGTTCTTC.

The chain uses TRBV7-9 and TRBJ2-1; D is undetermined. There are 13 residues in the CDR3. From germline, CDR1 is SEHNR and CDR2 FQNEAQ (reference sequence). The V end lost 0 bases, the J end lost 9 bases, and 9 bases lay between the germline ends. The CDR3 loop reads CASSLAGSGEQFF. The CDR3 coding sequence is TGTGCCAGCAGCTTAGCGGGCTCGGGTGAGCAGTTCTTC. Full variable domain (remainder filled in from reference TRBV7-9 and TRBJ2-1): DTGVSQNPRHKITKRGQNVTFRCDPISEHNRLYWYRQTLGQGPEFLTYFQNEAQLEKSRLLSDRFSAERPKGSFSTLEIQRTEQGDSAMYLCASSLAGSGEQFFGPGTRLTVL.